The 22 T cell receptor beta chains presented below share a single source sample, sequenced in a study of a mutant IDH1 vaccine in newly diagnosed glioma. Time point reported: week 47, end of study. Topical imiquimod was applied with each vaccine dose, which held 300 ug of mutant IDH1 20-mer peptide. Their specific antigens are unknown. TCRdb's table, derived via immunoSEQ multiplex PCR, lists solely in-frame clones and lacks some. Here the sample spans 30,000 to 35,000 clones, approximately 90% being singletons. Material: PBMCs, obtained from a glioma patient whose treatment included an IDH1 peptide vaccine. These receptors were collected from a man in his forties with glioma.

This rearrangement joins TRBV5-1 to TRBJ2-3; TRBD1 agrees at 9 bases. The CDR3 runs to 15 residues. V lost 4 bases, J lost 6 bases, and 9 bases stayed unmatched. The germline gives CDR1 SGHRS, CDR2 YFSETQ. CDR3 coding DNA: TGCGCCAGCAGCCGCCGGACAGGGGCTTCGGATACGCAGTATTTT. Protein: CASSRRTGASDTQYF. Variable domain in full (rest from reference TRBV5-1 and TRBJ2-3): KAGVTQTPRYLIKTRGQQVTLSCSPISGHRSVSWYQQTPGQGLQFLFEYFSETQRNKGNFPGRFSGRQFSNSRSEMNVSTLELGDSALYLCASSRRTGASDTQYFGPGTRLTVL.

The V and J genes are TRBV6-6 and TRBJ1-1; D remains unclear. Trimming removed 5 bases from V and 5 bases from J, with 15 bases in between. The CDR3 consists of 14 residues. From germline, CDR1 is MNHNY and CDR2 SVGAGI (reference sequence). CDR3 sequence: CASSPWGGGTEAFF. The CDR3, as DNA: TGTGCCAGCAGTCCCTGGGGTGGCGGAACTGAAGCTTTCTTT.

The CDR3 DNA reads as TGCACCAGCAGCCAAGAAATCAGGACAGACAGTAAAAACATTCAGTACTTC. As protein: CTSSQEIRTDSKNIQYF. The V call is TRBV1, the J call TRBJ2-4; TRBD1 is taken as the D call from the table, unchecked against the DNA. TRBV1 is given as a pseudogene. The CDR3 runs 17 residues.

This chain links TRBV29-1 with TRBJ1-3; TRBD1 matches 8 bases. This CDR3 contains 13 residues. Per the germline V gene, CDR1 is SQVTM and CDR2 is ANQGSEA. V gave up 5 bases and J gave up 3 bases; unmatched junction bases: 3. CDR3 loop: CSVLGQGGNTIYF. CDR3 DNA: TGCAGCGTTCTAGGACAGGGTGGAAACACCATATATTTT.

A note on this clone: The same CDR3 is also encoded by other DNA sequences in this sample. V and J are TRBV27 and TRBJ1-2, with 11 positions matching TRBD1. The V gene's germline CDR1 is MNHEY and CDR2 SMNVEV (reference sequence). The CDR3 runs 14 residues. V lost 5 bases, J lost 2 bases, and 1 base stayed unmatched. The CDR3 spells CASSGQGANYGYTF. The CDR3 bases are TGTGCCAGCAGTGGACAGGGGGCCAACTATGGCTACACCTTC.

The chain recombines TRBV6-6 with TRBJ1-4, with D possibly being TRBD1 (6 bases). The CDR3 has 14 amino acids. Germline CDR1 is MNHNY and CDR2 is SVGAGI (reference sequence). Trimming stripped 1 base from V and 8 bases from J, with 11 bases between. In DNA, the CDR3 is TGTGCCAGCAGTTACTACCAGGGGAGGGAAAAACTGTTTTTT. Translated: CASSYYQGREKLFF.

V is TRBV9 and J is TRBJ2-7; D is uncertain. Trimming stripped 0 bases from V and 4 bases from J, with 14 bases between. The CDR3 is 15 residues long. In germline, CDR1 is SGDLS, CDR2 YYNGEE. CDR3 loop: CASSVGSGPQYEQYF. As DNA, the CDR3 is TGTGCCAGCAGCGTAGGATCCGGGCCCCAATACGAGCAGTACTTC.

The chain's CDR3 is CASSAGGGYTF. CDR3 nucleotides: TGTGCCAGTAGTGCAGGGGGCGGCTACACCTTC. The rearrangement uses TRBV19 and TRBJ1-2, with 8 bases aligning to TRBD1. Germline CDR1 is LNHDA and CDR2 is SQIVND (reference sequence). V lost 5 bases to trimming and J lost 8 bases; unmatched junction nucleotides: 1. CDR3 length: 11 residues.

The V gene is TRBV10-3, the J gene TRBJ2-7; D assignment may be TRBD1 or TRBD2 (5 bases each). This CDR3 region has 14 residues. Germline lookup yields CDR1 ENHRY and CDR2 SYGVKD. Trimming left V 7 bases short and J 0 bases short, with 13 bases between. CDR3 residues: CAITPGTLSYEQYF. CDR3 in DNA: TGTGCCATCACACCCGGGACCCTCTCCTACGAGCAGTACTTC.

V is TRBV15 and J is TRBJ2-5, with D perhaps matching TRBD1 (6 bases). CDR1 is LNHNV and CDR2 is YYDKDF in the germline V gene (reference sequence). V lost 0 bases to trimming and J lost 5 bases, with 28 bases between them. The CDR3 is 20 amino acids. CDR3 amino acids: CATSRDGYRVSPILLETQYF. The CDR3 region has the DNA TGTGCCACCAGCAGAGATGGGTACAGGGTGTCACCTATCCTCCTCGAGACCCAGTACTTC.

The gene calls are TRBV28 and TRBJ1-2; 7 bases are shared with TRBD1. After removal of 6 bases from V and 4 bases from J, the junction contained 11 bases not matched to a gene. The CDR3 spans 15 residues. The germline V gene has CDR1 MDHEN and CDR2 SYDVKM. This CDR3 is CASSHQGGWGYGYTF. DNA of the CDR3: TGTGCCAGCAGCCACCAGGGGGGCTGGGGCTATGGCTACACCTTC.

This clone was counted a single time. The chain is built from TRBV19 and TRBJ2-3; 8 bases agree with TRBD1. The germline V gene has CDR1 LNHDA and CDR2 SQIVND (reference sequence). The CDR3 runs to 16 residues. After removal of 1 base from V and 6 bases from J, the junction contained 9 bases not matched to a gene. The CDR3 DNA sequence: TGTGCCAGTAGTATAGGATTGGCAGGGGGCGCGGATACGCAGTATTTT. Its translation is CASSIGLAGGADTQYF.

This clone has a single count. This chain links TRBV9 with TRBJ2-1; D remains unclear. Trimming cost V 0 bases and J 9 bases, with 7 bases left between them. The CDR3 contains 12 residues. Germline lookup yields CDR1 SGDLS and CDR2 YYNGEE. CDR3 bases: TGTGCCAGCAGCGTAGAGGCGAGTGAGCAGTTCTTC. The encoded protein is CASSVEASEQFF.

In its sample, this clone was seen a few times. The chain has TRBV19 and TRBJ1-2; D remains unclear. V shed 1 base and J shed 8 bases, with 11 bases lying between them. The CDR3 extends over 13 amino acids. Germline-derived CDR1 and CDR2 are LNHDA and SQIVND (reference sequence). CDR3 sequence reads: CASSIGVQNGYTF. The DNA of the CDR3 is TGTGCCAGTAGTATAGGTGTCCAGAACGGCTACACCTTC.

The chain uses TRBV7-9 and TRBJ2-6; the D gene is possibly TRBD1 (5 bases). Germline CDR1 SEHNR, CDR2 FQNEAQ (reference sequence). The CDR3 spans 17 residues. Trimming stripped 1 base from V and 0 bases from J, with 10 bases between. The CDR3 here is CASSLGGTSSGANVLTF. Written as DNA, the CDR3 is TGTGCCAGCAGCTTAGGGGGCACAAGCTCTGGGGCCAACGTCCTGACTTTC.

The CDR3, as DNA: TGTGCCAGTAGAAGGGCTAGCGGTTACAATGAGCAGTTCTTC. This translates into CASRRASGYNEQFF. The chain uses TRBV19 and TRBJ2-1; 7 bases map to TRBD2. The germline CDR1 and CDR2 sequences are LNHDA and SQIVND (reference sequence). The CDR3 extends over 14 amino acids. The V segment lost 6 bases and the J segment 4 bases; nucleotides outside the gene matches: 6.

The chain employs TRBV7-9 and TRBJ1-2; 7 bases fit TRBD1. Unmatched junction bases numbered 9, after V lost 4 bases and J lost 4 bases. CDR1 is SEHNR and CDR2 is FQNEAQ in the germline V gene (reference sequence). CDR3 size: 15 residues. The CDR3 DNA reads TGTGCCAGCAGCTCATCCGGGACAGACGGCTATGGCTACACCTTC. This gives the protein CASSSSGTDGYGYTF.

CDR3 nucleotides: TGTGCCAGTAGTATGCCGGGCGGGGGACCGACCGGGGAGCTGTTTTTT. This translates into CASSMPGGGPTGELFF. The rearrangement joins TRBV19 to TRBJ2-2; 7 bases map to TRBD2. The trim removed 3 bases at V and 5 bases at J, leaving 9 bases unmatched. Germline CDR1 reads LNHDA; CDR2 reads SQIVND (reference sequence). The CDR3 contains 16 residues.

The chain recombines TRBV25-1 with TRBJ1-2; D not resolved. Trimming pared 1 base from V and 4 bases from J, leaving 10 bases between. Germline V gene sequence: CDR1 MGHDK, CDR2 SYGVNS. The CDR3 totals 14 residues. This CDR3 reads CASSESGQIYGYTF. The CDR3 DNA is TGTGCCAGCAGTGAATCCGGGCAGATCTATGGCTACACCTTC.

The CDR3 DNA sequence: TGTGCCAGCAGTTACTCGAGTGGGGGGAGCTATGGCTACACCTTC. Amino acid sequence: CASSYSSGGSYGYTF. The rearrangement joins TRBV6-5 to TRBJ1-2; maybe TRBD1 (5 bases). This CDR3 has 15 amino acids. Per the germline V gene, CDR1 is MNHEY and CDR2 is SVGAGI. Trimming took off 0 bases at V and 4 bases at J, with 12 bases between the two ends.

The CDR3 bases are TGTGCCAGCAGTGGGGCCGCGACAGATACGCAGTATTTT. It encodes CASSGAATDTQYF. The chain couples TRBV2 to TRBJ2-3; D is unresolved. The germline V gene encodes CDR1 SNHLY and CDR2 FYNNEI. Trimming took 4 bases from V and 3 from J, leaving 8 bases between them. This CDR3 region has 13 residues.

The chain employs TRBV7-2 and TRBJ2-5, with 9 bases that match TRBD1. The J call may be in error: the DNA end matches TRBJ2-7 better. The CDR3 length is 16 residues. CDR1 and CDR2 from the germline V gene are SGHTA and FQGNSA. CDR3 region: CASSLIMGQGAYEQYF. Written as DNA, the CDR3 is TGTGCCAGCAGCTTAATTATGGGACAGGGCGCCTACGAGCAGTACTTC.